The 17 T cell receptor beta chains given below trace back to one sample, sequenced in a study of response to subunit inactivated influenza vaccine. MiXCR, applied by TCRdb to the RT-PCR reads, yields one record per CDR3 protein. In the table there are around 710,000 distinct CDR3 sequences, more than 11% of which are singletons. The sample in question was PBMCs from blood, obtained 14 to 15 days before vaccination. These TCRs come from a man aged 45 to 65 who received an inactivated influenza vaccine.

The CDR3 DNA reads TGTGCCAGCAGCCAAGATAGGACAGCTAACTATGGCTACACCTTC. Its protein is CASSQDRTANYGYTF. The V and J genes are TRBV3-1 and TRBJ1-2; D is perhaps TRBD1 (6 bases). The CDR3 has 15 amino acids. Germline assignment: CDR1 LGHDT and CDR2 YNNKEL (reference sequence). Trimming left V 0 bases short and J 0 bases short, with 8 bases between.

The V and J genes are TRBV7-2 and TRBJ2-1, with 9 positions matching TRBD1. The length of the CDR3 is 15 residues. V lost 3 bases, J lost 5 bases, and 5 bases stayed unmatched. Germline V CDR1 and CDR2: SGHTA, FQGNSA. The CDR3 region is CASSFDRGDHNEQFF. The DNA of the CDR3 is TGTGCCAGCAGCTTTGACAGGGGGGACCACAATGAGCAGTTCTTC.

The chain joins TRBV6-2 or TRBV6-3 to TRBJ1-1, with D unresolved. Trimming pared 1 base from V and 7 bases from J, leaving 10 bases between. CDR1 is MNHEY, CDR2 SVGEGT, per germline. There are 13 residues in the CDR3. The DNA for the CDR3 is TGTGCCAGCAGTTACTTTGCAGCCTTTGAAGCTTTCTTT. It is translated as CASSYFAAFEAFF.

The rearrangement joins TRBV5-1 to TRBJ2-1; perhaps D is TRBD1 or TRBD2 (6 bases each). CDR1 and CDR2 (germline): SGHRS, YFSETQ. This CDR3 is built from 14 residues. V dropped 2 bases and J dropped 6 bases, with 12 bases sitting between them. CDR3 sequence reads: CASSFGGDRNEQFF. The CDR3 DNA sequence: TGCGCCAGCAGCTTCGGGGGCGACCGCAATGAGCAGTTCTTC. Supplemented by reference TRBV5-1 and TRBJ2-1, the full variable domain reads KAGVTQTPRYLIKTRGQQVTLSCSPISGHRSVSWYQQTPGQGLQFLFEYFSETQRNKGNFPGRFSGRQFSNSRSEMNVSTLELGDSALYLCASSFGGDRNEQFFGPGTRLTVL.

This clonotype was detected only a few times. CDR3 region: CAISARGEQETQYF. CDR3 in DNA: TGTGCCATCAGTGCCCGTGGGGAACAAGAGACCCAGTACTTC. V gene TRBV10-3 combines with J gene TRBJ2-5; D not resolved. With 4 bases removed from V and 2 bases from J, the gap between germline ends came to 11 bases. This CDR3 has 14 amino acids. Germline assignment: CDR1 ENHRY and CDR2 SYGVKD.

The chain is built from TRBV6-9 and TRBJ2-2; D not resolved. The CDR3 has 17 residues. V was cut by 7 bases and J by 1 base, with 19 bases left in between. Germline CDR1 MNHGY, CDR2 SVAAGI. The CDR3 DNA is TGTGCCAGCACTTCAAACCCCAAGACAAAGAACACCGGGGAGCTGTTTTTT. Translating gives CASTSNPKTKNTGELFF.

CDR3 sequence: CATTEGQGGRWEQYF. The CDR3 nucleotides are TGTGCCACCACCGAGGGACAGGGAGGACGCTGGGAGCAGTACTTC. The chain employs TRBV6-1 and TRBJ2-7; 9 bases align to TRBD1. The V gene's germline CDR1 is MNHNS and CDR2 SASEGT. Unmatched junction bases numbered 17, after V lost 10 bases and J lost 7 bases. The CDR3 runs to 15 residues.

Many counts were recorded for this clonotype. CDR3 in DNA: TGTGCCAGCAGCCGCCGGGACAGGGGGTGGGAGCAGTACTTC. It encodes CASSRRDRGWEQYF. The chain is built from TRBV3-1 and TRBJ2-7, with 11 bases identical to TRBD1. This CDR3 is 14 amino acids long. CDR1 is LGHDT and CDR2 is YNNKEL in the germline V gene (reference sequence). Trimming at V came to 4 bases and at J to 7 bases, leaving 6 bases not matched to a gene.

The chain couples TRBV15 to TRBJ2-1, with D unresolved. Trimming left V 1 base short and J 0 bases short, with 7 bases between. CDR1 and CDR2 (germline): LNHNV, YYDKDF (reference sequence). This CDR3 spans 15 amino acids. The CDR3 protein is CATSRGSSSYNEQFF. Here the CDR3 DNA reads TGTGCCACCAGCAGAGGATCGAGCTCCTACAATGAGCAGTTCTTC.

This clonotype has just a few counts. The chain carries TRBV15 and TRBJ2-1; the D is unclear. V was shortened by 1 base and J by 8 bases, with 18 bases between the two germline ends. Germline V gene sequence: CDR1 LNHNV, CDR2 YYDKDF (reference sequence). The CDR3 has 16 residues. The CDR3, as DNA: TGTGCCACCAGCAGAGCCGCCGGAAACCCAAGGTATGAGCAGTTCTTC. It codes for CATSRAAGNPRYEQFF.

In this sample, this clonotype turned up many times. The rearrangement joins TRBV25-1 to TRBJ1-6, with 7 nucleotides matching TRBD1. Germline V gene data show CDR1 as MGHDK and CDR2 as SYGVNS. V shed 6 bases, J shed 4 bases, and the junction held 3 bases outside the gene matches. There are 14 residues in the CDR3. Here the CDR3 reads CASSPGQYNSPLHF. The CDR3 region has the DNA TGTGCCAGCAGCCCGGGACAGTATAATTCACCCCTCCACTTT.

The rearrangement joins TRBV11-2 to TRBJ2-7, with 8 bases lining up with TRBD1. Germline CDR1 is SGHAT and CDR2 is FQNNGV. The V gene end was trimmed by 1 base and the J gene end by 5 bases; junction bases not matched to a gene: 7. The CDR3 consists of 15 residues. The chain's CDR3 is CASSLAGRGLDEQYF. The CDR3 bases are TGTGCCAGCAGCTTAGCTGGCAGGGGGCTCGACGAGCAGTACTTC.

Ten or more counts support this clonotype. In nucleotides, the CDR3 is TGTGCCAGCAGCCCCAGGACAGGGACTATGAACACTGAAGCTTTCTTT. It specifies CASSPRTGTMNTEAFF. The J gene is TRBJ1-1, the V gene TRBV7-8, with 8 bases matching TRBD1. Looked up from germline, CDR1 is SGHVS and CDR2 is FQNEAQ. After removal of 5 bases from V and 0 bases from J, the junction contained 8 bases not matched to a gene. This CDR3 region has 16 residues.

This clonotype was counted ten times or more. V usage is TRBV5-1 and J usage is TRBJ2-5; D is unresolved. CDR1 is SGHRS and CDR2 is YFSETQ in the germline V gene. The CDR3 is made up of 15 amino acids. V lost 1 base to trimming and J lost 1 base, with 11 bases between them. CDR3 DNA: TGCGCCAGCAGCTTGATGGCGAACTCCCAAGAGACCCAGTACTTC. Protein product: CASSLMANSQETQYF.

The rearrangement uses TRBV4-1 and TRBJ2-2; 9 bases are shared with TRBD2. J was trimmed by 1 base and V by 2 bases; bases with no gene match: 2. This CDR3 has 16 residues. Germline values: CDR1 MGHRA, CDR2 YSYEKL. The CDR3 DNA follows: TGCGCCAGCAGCCAACAAGCGGGGGGGAACACCGGGGAGCTGTTTTTT. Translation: CASSQQAGGNTGELFF.

The chain's CDR3 is CAISGVPLAGPSYNEQFF. The CDR3 bases are TGTGCCATCAGTGGGGTCCCACTAGCGGGCCCCTCCTACAATGAGCAGTTCTTC. V usage is TRBV10-3 and J usage is TRBJ2-1; 9 nucleotides line up with TRBD2. CDR1 and CDR2 from the germline V gene are ENHRY and SYGVKD. CDR3 length: 18 residues. J lost 0 bases, V lost 4 bases, and 10 bases had no gene match.

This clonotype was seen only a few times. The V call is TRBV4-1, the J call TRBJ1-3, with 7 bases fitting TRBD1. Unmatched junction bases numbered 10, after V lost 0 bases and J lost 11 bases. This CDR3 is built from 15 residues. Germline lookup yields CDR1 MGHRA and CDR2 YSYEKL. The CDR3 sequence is CASSQEIGGGLSIYF. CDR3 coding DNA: TGCGCCAGCAGCCAAGAGATAGGGGGCGGGTTGTCCATATATTTT.